The next 2 T cell receptor beta chains were all read from a single sample in a study of blood T cell repertoires in COVID-19. TCRdb's table, derived via immunoSEQ multiplex PCR, lists solely in-frame clones and lacks some. The sample lists roughly 110,000 clones; roughly 88% were seen once. The sequenced material came from peripheral blood. The receptors originated from a man aged 50-59 years with active or convalescent COVID-19.

This chain uses TRBV9 with TRBJ2-3; D gene unclear. The ends were cut back, 0 bases at V and 7 bases at J, with 18 bases in the middle. Germline V lookup: CDR1 SGDLS, CDR2 YYNGEE. This CDR3 contains 16 residues. CDR3 sequence (DNA): TGTGCCAGCAGCGTAGGCGCAGGCAATTGGGTAAATACGCAGTATTTT. It specifies CASSVGAGNWVNTQYF.

The J gene is TRBJ2-3, the V gene TRBV15, with 7 bases that match TRBD2. The CDR3 loop spans 20 amino acids. Germline CDR1 is LNHNV and CDR2 is YYDKDF (reference sequence). Trimming at V came to 5 bases and at J to 1 base, leaving 21 bases not matched to a gene. The CDR3 DNA sequence: TGTGCCACCAGCTACGTCCACCCCTGGGGGGAGGGAGGGGGCACAGATACGCAGTATTTT. Protein product: CATSYVHPWGEGGGTDTQYF.